The present T cell receptor (beta chain) was sequenced within a study of cytomegalovirus exposure and HLA in healthy donors. Whole-study results and caveats: Later work showed greater clonal expansion in HLA-associated TCR beta chains than in equally common others. Trimming of TCR beta V- and J-genes showed a link, identified in a later analysis, to a missense DCLRE1C variant. Per published reports, the classifier diagnosed cytomegalovirus status with high specificity and sensitivity.

In its sample, this clone was seen once. The target antigen is unknown. The CDR3 runs to 13 residues. Per germline, CDR1 MNHEY and CDR2 SVGAGI. Trimming shortened V by 6 bases and J by 2 bases, and 8 bases separated the two germline ends. Primers: 60 Vbeta forward and 13 Jbeta reverse. Sequenced by immunoSEQ multiplex PCR; TCRdb stores in-frame clones only, minus some. Of tens of thousands of clones detected, approximately 60% appear once; the ten largest clones hold approximately 5.8%. The sequenced sample consisted of PBMCs. The gene calls are TRBV6-5 and TRBJ2-1; D may be TRBD2 (6 bases). The TCR originated in a woman in her 30s in good health and CMV-seropositive. The CDR3 sequence is CASSRGTYNEQFF. The CDR3 DNA follows: TGTGCCAGCAGCCGGGGGACCTACAATGAGCAGTTCTTC.